This T cell receptor (beta chain) was obtained from a study of blood T cell repertoires in COVID-19. Study-wide background: Sources were T cells, B-cell-depleted T cells, or PBMCs; the material itself was cDNA or gDNA.

Allocation to cohorts depended on clinical history reported by the participants. The recovered donors of Cohort 3 showed two negative PCRs, clearance, or symptom resolution. The CDR3 consists of 15 residues. Trimming removed 5 bases from V and 8 bases from J; junction bases left unmatched: 12. Germline V CDR1 and CDR2: LGHDT, YNNKEL (reference sequence). Authors' processing steps: Estimation of nucleated cell counts was performed using reference gene primer amplification. Profiled with immunoSEQ multiplex PCR; TCRdb holds only in-frame clones, not every one. From that table come the V and J calls and clone size; the DNA was used to work out D and trimming. The table includes about 320,000 clones, 70% to 90% detected once.

Input material: PBMCs or T cells enriched from blood (not recorded which). The clonotype comes from a woman aged 25-40 years who had recovered from COVID-19. This chain connects TRBV3-1 (or the pseudogene TRBV3-2) to TRBJ2-1, with TRBD1 matching over 7 bases. CDR3 region: CASSNKQGPGDEQFF. The CDR3, as DNA: TGTGCCAGCAGCAACAAACAGGGGCCAGGGGATGAGCAGTTCTTC.